Included here is one T cell receptor (beta chain) sequence, with context. Trimming left V 4 bases short and J 10 bases short, with 18 bases between. The CDR3 is 13 residues long. CDR1 and CDR2 from the germline V gene are SGHRS and YFSETQ. The study ran its PCR with 60 Vbeta and 13 Jbeta primers. Method: immunoSEQ multiplex PCR; TCRdb's copy keeps in-frame clones and lacks some. The table lists 110,000 or so clones, roughly 76% of them singletons. The sample belongs to a study of cytomegalovirus exposure and HLA in healthy donors. The J gene is TRBJ2-7, the V gene TRBV5-1, with D possibly matching TRBD1 (6 bases). Source material: PBMCs. The receptor comes from a man between 45 and 60 years old in good health and CMV-seropositive. The CDR3 loop is CASSPDSSWVQYF. CDR3 DNA: TGCGCCAGCAGCCCGGACAGTTCTTGGGTCCAGTACTTC.